One sample yielded the 3 T cell receptor beta chains listed below, sequenced in a study of OX40 agonist ivuxolimab in advanced cancers. Assay used: immunoSEQ multiplex PCR; TCRdb lists only in-frame clones, some missing. Of tens of thousands of clones in the sample, around 83% were seen once. This material consisted of CD4+ or CD8+ T cells sorted from blood, taken in a trial of the OX40 agonist ivuxolimab. All receptors derive from an adult with an advanced solid tumor such as melanoma, head and neck, liver or kidney cancer.

This clone was counted a single time. The rearrangement joins TRBV2 to TRBJ2-7, with a weak D call TRBD1 (5 bases). Deletions cut 6 bases from V and 12 bases from J, with 21 bases between. From germline, CDR1 is SNHLY and CDR2 FYNNEI. The CDR3 spans 13 residues. CDR3 amino acids: CASSASDQTARYF. CDR3 sequence (DNA): TGTGCCAGCAGCGCGAGCGATCAGACAGCCAGGTACTTC.

The chain has TRBV5-6 and TRBJ1-4; D is undetermined. The ends were cut back, 0 bases at V and 5 bases at J, with 8 bases in the middle. Germline-derived CDR1 and CDR2 are SGHDT and YYEEEE. The CDR3 is made up of 14 amino acids. The CDR3 loop reads CASSLAGWNEKLFF. The CDR3 bases are TGTGCCAGCAGCTTGGCAGGATGGAATGAAAAACTGTTTTTT.

The chain uses TRBV15 and TRBJ1-2; D not certain. The CDR3 totals 16 residues. V was cut by 5 bases and J by 4 bases, with 20 bases left in between. CDR1 and CDR2 (germline): LNHNV, YYDKDF (reference sequence). The CDR3 sequence: CATSGYGNRDPYGYTF. The DNA of the CDR3 is TGTGCCACCAGCGGGTACGGGAACAGAGACCCCTATGGCTACACCTTC.